These 4 T cell receptor beta chains originate from one sample sequenced in a study of regulatory T cells in long-lasting Graves disease. Time point in this sample: newly diagnosed GD, antithyroid drugs for less than 3 months. PBMC RNA served as the TCR library source. Libraries of TCR beta came from iRepertoire HTBI primers plus Arm-PCR of CDR3 regions. TCRdb itself ran the multiplex PCR reads through MiXCR, one entry per CDR3 protein. The sample lists 420,000 or so distinct CDR3 sequences, 16% occurring once. This sample was shared with a second study, whose subject was T cells in Graves' hyperthyroidism and ophthalmopathy.

The material was peripheral blood mononuclear cells (PBMCs), obtained at new diagnosis, from a patient treated with antithyroid drugs. The receptors shown here come from a woman aged 18-29 years with Graves disease.

Ten or more counts support this clonotype. The V gene is TRBV7-8, the J gene TRBJ1-5; D might be TRBD1 (5 bases). The germline V gene encodes CDR1 SGHVS and CDR2 FQNEAQ. The CDR3 is 17 amino acids. The ends were cut back, 2 bases at V and 0 bases at J, with 14 bases in the middle. CDR3 sequence (DNA): TGTGCCAGCAGCTTAAGGGGCGGAGGAAATAGCAATCAGCCCCAGCATTTT. It translates to CASSLRGGGNSNQPQHF. Combining the CDR3 with reference TRBV7-8 and TRBJ1-5 gives the whole variable domain GAGVSQSPRYKVAKRGQDVALRCDPISGHVSLFWYQQALGQGPEFLTYFQNEAQLDKSGLPSDRFFAERPEGSVSTLKIQRTQQEDSAVYLCASSLRGGGNSNQPQHFGDGTRLSIL.

This clonotype was seen at least ten times. V and J are TRBV7-9 and TRBJ2-1; 7 nucleotides align to TRBD1. V trimming: 2 bases; J trimming: 6 bases; junction bases outside the gene matches: 4. Germline-derived CDR1 and CDR2 are SEHNR and FQNEAQ (reference sequence). The CDR3 totals 14 residues. The CDR3 bases are TGTGCCAGCAGCTTACCAGCAGGGGGCAATGAGCAGTTCTTC. Its translation: CASSLPAGGNEQFF. Full variable domain (remainder filled in from reference TRBV7-9 and TRBJ2-1): DTGVSQNPRHKITKRGQNVTFRCDPISEHNRLYWYRQTLGQGPEFLTYFQNEAQLEKSRLLSDRFSAERPKGSFSTLEIQRTEQGDSAMYLCASSLPAGGNEQFFGPGTRLTVL.

Ten or more counts support this clonotype. The chain carries TRBV29-1 and TRBJ2-1; tentatively, D is TRBD2 (5 bases). Germline V gives CDR1 SQVTM, CDR2 ANQGSEA. The V end lost 3 bases, the J end lost 8 bases, and 17 bases lay between the germline ends. CDR3 length: 14 residues. CDR3: CSVEFRERGDEQFF. The CDR3 region has the DNA TGCAGCGTTGAGTTTAGGGAGCGTGGTGATGAGCAGTTCTTC.

Many counts were recorded for this clonotype. The chain links TRBV24-1 to TRBJ2-3; the D gene could be TRBD1 or TRBD2 (5 bases each). Trimming removed 4 bases from V and 2 bases from J, with 15 bases in between. The CDR3 totals 16 residues. The V gene's germline CDR1 is KGHDR and CDR2 SFDVKD. The CDR3 protein is CATSETSWDPTDTQYF. CDR3 DNA sequence: TGTGCCACCAGTGAGACATCTTGGGACCCCACAGATACGCAGTATTTT.